The T cell receptor beta chain described here comes from a study of persistence of HIV-infected CD4 T cells. This nonspecific control used anti-CD3/anti-CD28 bead stimulation of CD4+ T cells. Responding CD4+ T cells were sorted by upregulation of both CD40 ligand and CD69. PBMCs were depleted of CD8+ T cells before stimulation. The libraries were made with immunoSEQ version 4 in survey mode. Profiled with immunoSEQ multiplex PCR; TCRdb holds only in-frame clones, not every one. The profile shows about 45,000 clones, about 88% of them singletons. About this clone itself: Antigen unknown.

CDR3 length: 18 amino acids. CDR1 is SGHRS, CDR2 YFSETQ, per germline. Trimming stripped 2 bases from V and 4 bases from J, with 21 bases between. The source material was CD4+ T cells sorted from PBMCs after approximately 19-hour stimulation, sampled from a patient who received antiretroviral therapy. The chain recombines TRBV5-1 with TRBJ2-2; tentatively, D is TRBD2 (5 bases). This receptor was identified in an adult woman with HIV who was CMV-seropositive. CDR3 DNA sequence: TGCGCCAGCAGCTTTATAGCGTTCCGAGAAGTTGGCACCGGGGAGCTGTTTTTT. It encodes CASSFIAFREVGTGELFF.